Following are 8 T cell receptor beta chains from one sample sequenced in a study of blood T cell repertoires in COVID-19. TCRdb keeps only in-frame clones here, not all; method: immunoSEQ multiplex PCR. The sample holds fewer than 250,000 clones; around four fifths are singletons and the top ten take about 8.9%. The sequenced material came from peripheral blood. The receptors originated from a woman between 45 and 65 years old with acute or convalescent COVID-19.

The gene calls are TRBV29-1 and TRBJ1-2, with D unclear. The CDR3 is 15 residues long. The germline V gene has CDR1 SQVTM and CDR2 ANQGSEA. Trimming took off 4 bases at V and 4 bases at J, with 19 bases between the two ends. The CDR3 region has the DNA TGCAGCGTTGTCCTGTTCAGCGCAAGTTTCTATGGCTACACCTTC. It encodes CSVVLFSASFYGYTF.

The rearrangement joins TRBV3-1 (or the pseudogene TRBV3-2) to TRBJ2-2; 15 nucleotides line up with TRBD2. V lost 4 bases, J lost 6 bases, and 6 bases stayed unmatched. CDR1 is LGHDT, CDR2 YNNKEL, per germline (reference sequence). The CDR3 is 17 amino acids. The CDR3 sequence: CASSRTSGRAGAGELFF. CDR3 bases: TGTGCCAGCAGCCGGACTAGCGGGAGGGCCGGAGCCGGGGAGCTGTTTTTT.

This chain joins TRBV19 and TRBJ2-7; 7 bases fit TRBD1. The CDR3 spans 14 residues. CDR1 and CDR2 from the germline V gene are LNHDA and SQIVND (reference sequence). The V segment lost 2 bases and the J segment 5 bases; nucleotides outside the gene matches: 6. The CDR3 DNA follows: TGTGCCAGTAGTATATGGGACAGTCGCGACGAGCAGTACTTC. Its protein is CASSIWDSRDEQYF.

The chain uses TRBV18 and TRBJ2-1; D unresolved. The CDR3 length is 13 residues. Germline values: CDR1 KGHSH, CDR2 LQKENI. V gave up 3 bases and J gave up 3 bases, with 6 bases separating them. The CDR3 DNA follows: TGTGCCAGCTCACCCCGCAGCTACAATGAGCAGTTCTTC. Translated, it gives CASSPRSYNEQFF.

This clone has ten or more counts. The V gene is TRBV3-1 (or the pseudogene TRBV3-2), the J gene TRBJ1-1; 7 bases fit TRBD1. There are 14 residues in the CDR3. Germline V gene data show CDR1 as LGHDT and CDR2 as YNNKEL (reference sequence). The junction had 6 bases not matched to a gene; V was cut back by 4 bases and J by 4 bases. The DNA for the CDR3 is TGTGCCAGCAGCCCATACAGGGGACCCACTGAAGCTTTCTTT. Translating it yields CASSPYRGPTEAFF.

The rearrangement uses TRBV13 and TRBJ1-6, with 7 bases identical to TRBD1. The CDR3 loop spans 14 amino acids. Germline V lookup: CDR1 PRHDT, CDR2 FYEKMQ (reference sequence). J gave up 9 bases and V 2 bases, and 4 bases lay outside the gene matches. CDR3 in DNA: TGTGCCAGCAGCTTACTTGACAGGGCTTCACCCCTCCACTTT. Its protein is CASSLLDRASPLHF.

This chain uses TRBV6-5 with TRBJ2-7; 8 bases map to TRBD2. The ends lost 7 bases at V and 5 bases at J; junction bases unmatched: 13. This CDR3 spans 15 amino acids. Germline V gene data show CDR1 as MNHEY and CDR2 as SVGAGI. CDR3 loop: CASNPPWSGSHEQYF. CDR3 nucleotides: TGTGCCAGCAACCCCCCTTGGAGCGGGAGCCACGAGCAGTACTTC.

Here the CDR3 DNA reads TGTGCCAGCAGCTTAGCTGAGACCCCGGGAGATACGCAGTATTTT. Translating it yields CASSLAETPGDTQYF. This chain links TRBV7-2 with TRBJ2-3; D is unclear. CDR1 and CDR2 (germline): SGHTA, FQGNSA. This CDR3 region has 15 residues. V was pared by 0 bases and J by 5 bases, with 12 bases between.